A single sample is the source of the 6 T cell receptor beta chains below, sequenced in a study of T cell changes during pregnancy in multiple sclerosis (dated 2019 in TCRdb). The receptor library was made with the immunoSEQ multiplex PCR assay. Imported from immuneACCESS, the table was reduced by TCRdb to in-frame sequences with V and J called. These copies leave out some clones; in studies compared against another copy, an unresolved V gene accounts for under half, and the cause of the remainder is not known. Across this sample there are some 94,000 clones, with about 92% seen only once. Clones ranked in the top ten supply about 1.5% of the sample. Specimen: peripheral blood, collected in the first trimester of pregnancy. The receptors shown here come from a female donor with multiple sclerosis, enrolled in a pregnancy study.

The V and J genes are TRBV2 and TRBJ1-3; D might be TRBD1 (5 bases). Per germline, CDR1 SNHLY and CDR2 FYNNEI. This CDR3 region has 16 residues. V lost 2 bases, J lost 2 bases, and 13 bases lay in between. The CDR3 coding sequence is TGTGCCAGCAGTGAACCCTCCAGGGTAGCTGGAAACACCATATATTTT. Its protein is CASSEPSRVAGNTIYF.

This chain uses TRBV29-1 with TRBJ2-1; maybe TRBD2 (6 bases). This CDR3 region has 15 residues. Germline CDR1 and CDR2: SQVTM and ANQGSEA. V was shortened by 4 bases and J by 9 bases, with 22 bases between the two germline ends. CDR3 sequence reads: CSVVLRSGPLGEQFF. As DNA, the CDR3 is TGCAGCGTTGTTTTGCGCAGCGGGCCCCTCGGTGAGCAGTTCTTC.

The genes are TRBV19 and TRBJ2-3; 7 bases fit TRBD2. V shed 3 bases and J 3 bases; nucleotides not matched to a gene: 6. CDR3 size: 15 residues. From germline, CDR1 is LNHDA and CDR2 SQIVND (reference sequence). CDR3 in amino acids: CASSIWGGSTDTQYF. The CDR3 DNA sequence: TGTGCCAGTAGTATTTGGGGGGGGTCTACAGATACGCAGTATTTT.

The rearrangement uses TRBV5-1 and TRBJ2-1, with TRBD2 matching 7 bases. Trimming cost V 0 bases and J 2 bases; bases outside gene matches: 5. There are 16 residues in the CDR3. Germline values: CDR1 SGHRS, CDR2 YFSETQ. The CDR3 DNA reads as TGCGCCAGCAGCTTGGGTAGCGGGTCGACCTACAATGAGCAGTTCTTC. It codes for CASSLGSGSTYNEQFF.

This sequence joins TRBV7-8 and TRBJ1-1; TRBD1 is a possible D gene (6 bases). Trimming stripped 2 bases from V and 11 bases from J, with 12 bases between. Germline loops: CDR1 SGHVS, CDR2 FQNEAQ. The CDR3 covers 12 residues. For the CDR3, the DNA is TGTGCCAGCAGCTTACCAACAGGGCGGGCTTTCTTT. Translation: CASSLPTGRAFF.

The V gene is TRBV25-1, the J gene TRBJ1-2, with TRBD1 matching 9 bases. This CDR3 has 16 residues. The V segment lost 3 bases and the J segment 3 bases; nucleotides outside the gene matches: 8. The germline gives CDR1 MGHDK, CDR2 SYGVNS. The DNA of the CDR3 is TGTGCCAGCAGTGACCTTCTCGACAGGGGGTACTATGGCTACACCTTC. It specifies CASSDLLDRGYYGYTF.